The clone carrying this T cell receptor beta chain showed up many times. As yet, its antigen is unknown. The CDR3 extends over 15 amino acids. Germline CDR1 and CDR2: SGHTA and FQGNSA. V shed 5 bases, J shed 3 bases, and the junction held 6 bases outside the gene matches. These data belong to a study of T cell repertoires in cytomegalovirus infection. Findings of the study overall: It was HLA-C-restricted CMV-specific TCR beta clonotypes that dominated the response ex vivo.

A single record per CDR3 protein comes from TCRdb applying MiXCR to the reads. Of 120,000 to 150,000 distinct CDR3 sequences listed, under 8% are singletons. The chain carries TRBV7-2 and TRBJ1-4, with TRBD1 identical over 7 bases. Sequences were obtained from PBMCs. This clonotype originated in a human donor in good health (CMV status not recorded). Some clones in this sample may be carry-over from other donors' samples. The CDR3 spells CASSVTGMANEKLFF. As DNA, the CDR3 is TGTGCCAGCAGCGTGACAGGGATGGCTAATGAAAAACTGTTTTTT.